These 30 T cell receptor beta chains share one sample of origin, sequenced in a study of blood T cell repertoires in COVID-19. This table comes from immunoSEQ multiplex PCR, and its TCRdb copy is limited to in-frame clones, with some not included. Of around 160,000 clones in the sample, approximately 86% were seen once. Sequenced sample: peripheral blood. These receptors all stem from a man aged 55 to 70 with acute or convalescent COVID-19.

V gene TRBV2 combines with J gene TRBJ2-7; TRBD2 agrees at 12 bases. CDR3 length: 15 amino acids. From germline, CDR1 is SNHLY and CDR2 FYNNEI. After removal of 6 bases from V and 3 bases from J, the junction contained 6 bases not matched to a gene. CDR3 sequence (DNA): TGTGCCAGCAGCGAGGGGACTAGCGGGCTCTACGAGCAGTACTTC. Translated, it gives CASSEGTSGLYEQYF. The variable domain in full, with the rest retrieved from reference TRBV2 and TRBJ2-7, is EPEVTQTPSHQVTQMGQEVILRCVPISNHLYFYWYRQILGQKVEFLVSFYNNEISEKSEIFDDQFSVERPDGSNFTLKIRSTKLEDSAMYFCASSEGTSGLYEQYFGPGTRLTVT.

The chain couples TRBV25-1 to TRBJ2-3; TRBD2 aligns across 9 bases. V lost 6 bases, J lost 3 bases, and 4 bases stayed unmatched. CDR3 length equals 14 residues. Germline V gene data show CDR1 as MGHDK and CDR2 as SYGVNS. CDR3 region: CASRVAGVTDTQYF. The CDR3 DNA is TGTGCCAGCAGAGTAGCGGGAGTAACAGATACGCAGTATTTT.

This chain connects TRBV7-2 to TRBJ2-1; 9 positions match TRBD1. Germline CDR1 and CDR2: SGHTA and FQGNSA. J was trimmed by 3 bases and V by 4 bases; bases with no gene match: 4. The CDR3 consists of 15 residues. CDR3 sequence reads: CASSSSGQGYNEQFF. The CDR3 DNA sequence: TGTGCCAGCAGCTCGTCGGGACAGGGCTACAATGAGCAGTTCTTC.

V usage is TRBV15 and J usage is TRBJ2-7; TRBD1 matches at 8 bases. The CDR3 loop spans 14 amino acids. CDR1 LNHNV and CDR2 YYDKDF come from the germline V gene (reference sequence). Trimming cost V 2 bases and J 3 bases; bases outside gene matches: 3. The CDR3 DNA reads TGTGCCACCAGCAGACCGACAGGGGACTACGAGCAGTACTTC. It translates to CATSRPTGDYEQYF.

The rearrangement joins TRBV9 to TRBJ2-1; TRBD2 matches 8 bases. CDR3 length: 16 amino acids. Germline V lookup: CDR1 SGDLS, CDR2 YYNGEE. The ends lost 3 bases at V and 0 bases at J; junction bases unmatched: 5. As DNA, the CDR3 is TGTGCCAGCAGCGCCCTACTAGCGGCCTCCTACAATGAGCAGTTCTTC. Its translation: CASSALLAASYNEQFF. Variable domain in full (rest from reference TRBV9 and TRBJ2-1): DSGVTQTPKHLITATGQRVTLRCSPRSGDLSVYWYQQSLDQGLQFLIQYYNGEERAKGNILERFSAQQFPDLHSELNLSSLELGDSALYFCASSALLAASYNEQFFGPGTRLTVL.

This clone has a handful of counts. The chain combines TRBV28 with TRBJ2-7; TRBD2 is a possible D gene (5 bases). CDR3 length equals 15 residues. Germline-derived CDR1 and CDR2 are MDHEN and SYDVKM. V gave up 2 bases and J gave up 0 bases, with 11 bases separating them. The CDR3 is CASSLAGNPSYEQYF. The CDR3, as DNA: TGTGCCAGCAGTTTAGCGGGTAACCCCTCCTACGAGCAGTACTTC.

In this sample, this clone turned up once. The chain links TRBV7-8 to TRBJ1-1; 7 bases line up with TRBD1. Germline trimming cut 4 bases from V and 3 bases from J; bases unmatched to any gene: 2. This CDR3 contains 13 residues. The V gene's germline CDR1 is SGHVS and CDR2 FQNEAQ. Here the CDR3 DNA reads TGTGCCAGCAGCTGGGACAGAGACACTGAAGCTTTCTTT. Translating gives CASSWDRDTEAFF.

The chain is built from TRBV30 and TRBJ1-6; the D gene is possibly TRBD1 (5 bases). V lost 0 bases and J lost 9, with 24 bases in between. This CDR3 contains 18 residues. Germline V gene lookup returns CDR1 GTSNPN and CDR2 SVGIG (reference sequence). The CDR3 protein is CAWSVRMMRGGLGSPLHF. CDR3 DNA: TGTGCCTGGAGTGTACGAATGATGAGGGGAGGGTTGGGTTCACCCCTCCACTTT.

The V and J genes are TRBV15 and TRBJ2-2; 7 bases line up with TRBD2. There are 17 residues in the CDR3. V shed 3 bases, J shed 4 bases, and the junction held 11 bases outside the gene matches. Germline V gene sequence: CDR1 LNHNV, CDR2 YYDKDF (reference sequence). The CDR3 DNA sequence: TGTGCCACCAGCAGCCACACGGGGAGGGTCGTCACCGGGGAGCTGTTTTTT. Protein: CATSSHTGRVVTGELFF.

The chain combines TRBV5-1 with TRBJ1-2, with 10 nucleotides matching TRBD1. The CDR3 runs 14 residues. J lost 6 bases, V lost 6 bases, and 8 bases had no gene match. The germline gives CDR1 SGHRS, CDR2 YFSETQ. The CDR3: CASTLGTGDNGYTF. The DNA of the CDR3 is TGCGCCAGCACCCTAGGGACAGGGGATAATGGCTACACCTTC. Together with reference TRBV5-1 and TRBJ1-2, the CDR3 gives the full variable domain: KAGVTQTPRYLIKTRGQQVTLSCSPISGHRSVSWYQQTPGQGLQFLFEYFSETQRNKGNFPGRFSGRQFSNSRSEMNVSTLELGDSALYLCASTLGTGDNGYTFGSGTRLTVV.

This clone was seen more than once but under ten times. V and J are TRBV6-5 and TRBJ1-2; 8 positions agree with TRBD1. Unmatched junction bases numbered 5, after V lost 5 bases and J lost 6 bases. CDR1 is MNHEY and CDR2 is SVGAGI in the germline V gene. The CDR3 has 13 residues. The CDR3 region is CASSQGAGNGYTF. CDR3 bases: TGTGCCAGCAGTCAGGGGGCAGGCAATGGCTACACCTTC.

The J gene is TRBJ2-7, the V gene TRBV6-5; 8 bases fit TRBD2. Germline assignment: CDR1 MNHEY and CDR2 SVGAGI. The CDR3 contains 15 residues. V lost 8 bases, J lost 2 bases, and 11 bases stayed unmatched. Written as DNA, the CDR3 is TGTGCCAGCGATGAGAGCGGGAGTTTTCCCTACGAGCAGTACTTC. It specifies CASDESGSFPYEQYF.

The gene calls are TRBV19 and TRBJ1-6; TRBD1 is a possible D gene (6 bases). The CDR3 covers 14 residues. The ends were cut back, 7 bases at V and 7 bases at J, with 14 bases in the middle. The germline V gene encodes CDR1 LNHDA and CDR2 SQIVND (reference sequence). In DNA, the CDR3 is TGTGCCAGTACCCGCGGGGGGCCGAATTCACCCCTCCACTTT. Its protein product is CASTRGGPNSPLHF.

V is TRBV5-1 and J is TRBJ2-1, with TRBD2 identical over 7 bases. V lost 4 bases, J lost 4 bases, and 11 bases stayed unmatched. CDR1 and CDR2 from the germline V gene are SGHRS and YFSETQ. The CDR3 has 16 amino acids. The CDR3 DNA is TGCGCCAGCAGCCCTGCGGCTAGCGGACTATACAATGAGCAGTTCTTC. Translating it yields CASSPAASGLYNEQFF.

This clone was found once. The V gene is TRBV27, the J gene TRBJ2-3; TRBD2 aligns across 11 bases. This CDR3 comprises 17 residues. Germline trimming cut 5 bases from V and 5 bases from J; bases unmatched to any gene: 12. Germline lookup yields CDR1 MNHEY and CDR2 SMNVEV (reference sequence). The CDR3 protein is CASSKNLASGRKDTQYF. In DNA, the CDR3 is TGTGCCAGCAGTAAGAACTTGGCTAGCGGGAGGAAAGATACGCAGTATTTT.

The rearrangement uses TRBV7-8 and TRBJ1-5, with 8 bases identical to TRBD1. V trimming: 1 base; J trimming: 0 bases; junction bases outside the gene matches: 5. The CDR3 length is 17 residues. Germline-derived CDR1 and CDR2 are SGHVS and FQNEAQ. DNA of the CDR3: TGTGCCAGCAGCTTAGTTGTGACAGGGGCTAGCAATCAGCCCCAGCATTTT. Translation gives CASSLVVTGASNQPQHF.

This clone was observed a handful of times. V gene TRBV2 combines with J gene TRBJ1-4; possible D gene TRBD1, 6 bases. CDR1 and CDR2 from the germline V gene are SNHLY and FYNNEI. The V gene lost 6 bases and the J gene lost 3 bases, with 14 bases spanning the gap. The CDR3 has 15 residues. CDR3 sequence (DNA): TGTGCCAGCAGATATCGACAGGCTTCTAATGAAAAACTGTTTTTT. It translates to CASRYRQASNEKLFF. The full variable domain, rest sourced from reference TRBV2 and TRBJ1-4, is EPEVTQTPSHQVTQMGQEVILRCVPISNHLYFYWYRQILGQKVEFLVSFYNNEISEKSEIFDDQFSVERPDGSNFTLKIRSTKLEDSAMYFCASRYRQASNEKLFFGSGTQLSVL.

The chain combines TRBV25-1 with TRBJ1-2; no clear D. The CDR3 contains 14 residues. The V and J ends lost 5 bases and 8 bases respectively, with 18 bases between them. Germline V gives CDR1 MGHDK, CDR2 SYGVNS. The CDR3 loop reads CASSYGLKGWGYTF. CDR3 in DNA: TGTGCCAGCAGTTACGGACTTAAGGGATGGGGCTACACCTTC.

V is TRBV5-1 and J is TRBJ2-3; the match to TRBD2 covers 8 bases. The V gene's germline CDR1 is SGHRS and CDR2 YFSETQ. J gave up 4 bases and V 7 bases, and 8 bases lay outside the gene matches. The length of the CDR3 is 14 residues. The DNA of the CDR3 is TGCGCCAGCCGCGGAGCGGGAGCGGCAGATACGCAGTATTTT. Translation: CASRGAGAADTQYF.

The V and J genes are TRBV27 and TRBJ2-5, with 7 bases that match TRBD2. CDR3 length: 13 residues. The V and J ends lost 5 bases and 4 bases, in that order; junction bases with no gene match: 4. Germline V gene data show CDR1 as MNHEY and CDR2 as SMNVEV (reference sequence). CDR3 loop: CASSGEGPETQYF. In DNA, the CDR3 is TGTGCCAGCAGTGGGGAGGGCCCAGAGACCCAGTACTTC.

The chain is built from TRBV28 and TRBJ1-2, with D maybe TRBD1 (5 bases). V was clipped by 6 bases and J by 0 bases, with 14 bases between them. Germline CDR1 and CDR2: MDHEN and SYDVKM. The CDR3 is 15 amino acids. Here the CDR3 reads CASRPQGQPNYGYTF. The CDR3 nucleotides are TGTGCCAGCAGACCTCAGGGCCAGCCTAACTATGGCTACACCTTC.

This sequence joins TRBV5-6 and TRBJ1-4; 9 bases align to TRBD1. J lost 4 bases, V lost 4 bases, and 8 bases had no gene match. The CDR3 covers 16 residues. The germline V gene has CDR1 SGHDT and CDR2 YYEEEE. The CDR3 here is CASSGPGTGLNEKLFF. The CDR3 DNA sequence: TGTGCCAGCAGCGGCCCCGGGACAGGGCTTAATGAAAAACTGTTTTTT.

The chain has TRBV19 and TRBJ1-1; 7 bases fit TRBD1. The length of the CDR3 is 13 residues. V was clipped by 1 base and J by 8 bases; unmatched bases: 4. In germline, CDR1 is LNHDA, CDR2 SQIVND (reference sequence). Here the CDR3 reads CASSIGRGREAFF. CDR3 nucleotides: TGTGCCAGTAGTATAGGAAGGGGGCGCGAAGCTTTCTTT. Combining the CDR3 with reference TRBV19 and TRBJ1-1 gives the whole variable domain DGGITQSPKYLFRKEGQNVTLSCEQNLNHDAMYWYRQDPGQGLRLIYYSQIVNDFQKGDIAEGYSVSREKKESFPLTVTSAQKNPTAFYLCASSIGRGREAFFGQGTRLTVV.

The chain links TRBV29-1 to TRBJ2-3, with 12 bases matching TRBD2. Looked up from germline, CDR1 is SQVTM and CDR2 is ANQGSEA. This CDR3 spans 16 amino acids. J was trimmed by 2 bases and V by 3 bases; bases with no gene match: 6. The CDR3 spells CSVELAGGGHTDTQYF. The DNA of the CDR3 is TGCAGCGTTGAGCTAGCGGGAGGGGGTCACACAGATACGCAGTATTTT.

This chain links TRBV28 with TRBJ1-2, with TRBD1 matching 9 bases. The trim removed 5 bases at V and 8 bases at J, leaving 9 bases unmatched. Germline V gives CDR1 MDHEN, CDR2 SYDVKM. This CDR3 region has 14 residues. In DNA form, the CDR3 reads TGTGCCAGCAGTGCCTGGGACAGGGAAAGGGGCTACACCTTC. Translation: CASSAWDRERGYTF.

V is TRBV28 and J is TRBJ2-3; the D gene is possibly TRBD2 (6 bases). In germline, CDR1 is MDHEN, CDR2 SYDVKM. V was trimmed by 2 bases and J by 4 bases, leaving 10 bases between them. CDR3 size: 14 residues. The CDR3 here is CASSLRRGSDTQYF. DNA for the CDR3: TGTGCCAGCAGTTTACGGCGGGGCTCAGATACGCAGTATTTT. The complete variable domain, with remaining parts taken from reference TRBV28 and TRBJ2-3, reads DVKVTQSSRYLVKRTGEKVFLECVQDMDHENMFWYRQDPGLGLRLIYFSYDVKMKEKGDIPEGYSVSREKKERFSLILESASTNQTSMYLCASSLRRGSDTQYFGPGTRLTVL.

The rearrangement uses TRBV5-6 and TRBJ1-2, with TRBD1 identical over 12 bases. Germline V gene sequence: CDR1 SGHDT, CDR2 YYEEEE. This CDR3 has 18 amino acids. V was clipped by 3 bases and J by 4 bases; unmatched bases: 13. The CDR3 DNA sequence: TGTGCCAGCAGCTCGGGGACAGGGGGCGCCCCGCGGAGCTATGGCTACACCTTC. Amino acids: CASSSGTGGAPRSYGYTF.

This chain joins TRBV11-3 and TRBJ1-1; D unresolved. The CDR3 is made up of 13 amino acids. Deletions cut 5 bases from V and 1 base from J, with 8 bases between. Germline V gives CDR1 SGHNT, CDR2 YENEEA. The CDR3, as DNA: TGTGCCAGCAGCAACAGAGAGAACACTGAAGCTTTCTTT. It yields the protein CASSNRENTEAFF.

V and J are TRBV2 and TRBJ1-3; TRBD1 might be the D (5 bases). The germline V and J ends were trimmed by 9 bases and 4 bases, with 10 bases remaining between them. The CDR3 is 12 amino acids. Germline V lookup: CDR1 SNHLY, CDR2 FYNNEI. The CDR3 spells CASQGLGNTIYF. CDR3 coding DNA: TGTGCCAGTCAGGGTTTGGGAAACACCATATATTTT.

The chain has TRBV27 and TRBJ2-7; 9 bases align to TRBD1. The CDR3 consists of 16 residues. The V gene end was trimmed by 2 bases and the J gene end by 5 bases; junction bases not matched to a gene: 10. Looked up from germline, CDR1 is MNHEY and CDR2 is SMNVEV (reference sequence). The CDR3 DNA follows: TGTGCCAGCAGTTTAGCTTGGGACAGGGAATCGGACGAGCAGTACTTC. It is translated as CASSLAWDRESDEQYF.